One T cell receptor beta chain is described in this entry. The junction shows a germline mismatch at one end, possibly a read error. Random-hexamer reverse transcription was applied to roughly 0.45 to 1 ug RNA. The amplification used immunoSEQ multiplex PCR on TCR beta CDR3; it spanned 54 Vbeta and 13 Jbeta. TCRdb reanalysed the immunoSEQ multiplex PCR reads using MiXCR and keeps one entry per CDR3 protein. The sample carries 71,000 or so distinct CDR3 sequences, 93% recorded once. The sample originates from a study of CD8 T cells in Susac syndrome. As for the study in general: At blood draw, Susac syndrome patients were therapy-naive, on corticosteroids, or on intravenous immunoglobulin alone.

The CDR3 extends over 15 amino acids. Germline CDR1 and CDR2: MNHNY and SVGAGI (reference sequence). Each Susac syndrome patient had definite or probable disease by recently defined criteria. The TEMRA cells underwent FACS enrichment, while the CD8+ and CD4+ T cells underwent negative isolation. The clonotype comes from a human donor with Susac syndrome. The chain couples TRBV6-6 to TRBJ1-5, with 9 bases that match TRBD1. Input material: CD4+ T cells from PBMCs. CDR3 nucleotide sequence: TGTGCCAGCAGCCGAGACAGGGGGTTCAATCAGTCCCAGCATTTT. It yields the protein CASSRDRGFNQSQHF.